Here is one TCR beta chain with its context. Its specificity is unknown. The assay was immunoSEQ multiplex PCR, and TCRdb's table has in-frame clones only and misses some. Here the sample spans 140,000 or so clones, around nine tenths being singletons. This CDR3 comprises 13 residues. V dropped 6 bases and J dropped 5 bases, with 10 bases sitting between them. Germline lookup yields CDR1 MNHNY and CDR2 SVGAGI (reference sequence). The record originates from a study of T cell responses to AZD1222 COVID-19 vaccine. Study-wide findings and caveats: Donors, mostly white British, included more females; clonal diversity was possibly underestimated. The reported proportion of spike-specific TCRs targeting unmutated variant regions was nearly half. A rise in Spike-specific TCR breadth and depth followed two AZD1222 doses.

The TCR originated in an adult who received the AZD1222 COVID-19 vaccine. Sequencing was performed on peripheral blood, taken 28 days after the second AZD1222 dose. The V call is TRBV6-6, the J call TRBJ2-2, with D tentatively TRBD1 or TRBD2 (6 bases each). CDR3 sequence reads: CASSGGYTGELFF. As DNA, the CDR3 is TGTGCCAGCAGCGGGGGCTATACCGGGGAGCTGTTTTTT.